This T cell receptor (beta chain) comes out of a study of blood T cell repertoires in COVID-19. On the study more broadly: From the United States, Italy and Spain came samples of acute and convalescent COVID-19. T cells, B-cell-depleted T cells, or PBMCs provided the cDNA or gDNA that served as material.

Authors' methods: Amplification of reference gene primers was used by the study to estimate nucleated cell counts. Only in-frame clones appear in the TCRdb table, and some are missing; sequencing was by immunoSEQ multiplex PCR. That table furnishes V, J and clone size, whereas the DNA furnished D and trimming. This table holds about 220,000 clones, 86% found once. V was shortened by 1 base and J by 6 bases, with 13 bases between the two germline ends. This CDR3 comprises 14 residues. Germline V lookup: CDR1 SGHVS, CDR2 FQNEAQ. The rearrangement joins TRBV7-8 to TRBJ2-7; D might be TRBD2 (5 bases). The TCR comes from a woman aged 25 to 39 who had recovered from COVID-19. The source material was peripheral blood. This chain's CDR3 is CASSLGLALGEQYF. DNA for the CDR3: TGTGCCAGCAGCTTAGGATTAGCGTTAGGCGAGCAGTACTTC.